The 11 T cell receptor beta chains below come from one sample, sequenced in a study of blood T cell repertoires in COVID-19 (dated by TCRdb to the early 2020s). The library relied on the immunoSEQ multiplex PCR assay. The source is immuneACCESS, and TCRdb retained only in-frame sequences with V and J called. Part of the clones is not carried over; for the studies checked, unresolved V genes explain less than half of this, and the remainder is unexplained. Across this sample there are about 330,000 clones, with roughly 90% seen only once. The ten most abundant clones make up roughly a tenth of the sample. The sample comprised peripheral blood. Receptor source: a man between 25 and 39 years old with COVID-19, enrolled during active disease.

This clone was seen once. This chain links TRBV18 with TRBJ2-7; 9 bases fit TRBD1. CDR3 size: 15 residues. J lost 0 bases, V lost 4 bases, and 4 bases had no gene match. The germline V gene encodes CDR1 KGHSH and CDR2 LQKENI. CDR3 nucleotide sequence: TGTGCCAGCTCACGGACAGGGGCCAGCTCCTACGAGCAGTACTTC. Its protein is CASSRTGASSYEQYF.

The chain employs TRBV7-2 and TRBJ2-2; 7 nucleotides line up with TRBD1. The germline CDR1 and CDR2 sequences are SGHTA and FQGNSA. The CDR3 spans 17 residues. V dropped 4 bases and J dropped 5; count of bases not matched to a gene: 13. CDR3 protein: CASSWAGLAGGTGELFF. The CDR3 DNA follows: TGTGCCAGCAGCTGGGCAGGGCTGGCAGGGGGAACCGGGGAGCTGTTTTTT.

CDR3 DNA sequence: TGTGCCAGTAGTATGGAGACAGGGTCGGGAACTGAAGCTTTCTTT. It is translated as CASSMETGSGTEAFF. This chain links TRBV19 with TRBJ1-1; 7 bases agree with TRBD1. The germline gives CDR1 LNHDA, CDR2 SQIVND (reference sequence). This CDR3 comprises 15 residues. V shed 3 bases, J shed 5 bases, and the junction held 9 bases outside the gene matches.

The V call is TRBV27, the J call TRBJ2-7, with 10 bases identical to TRBD1. Germline CDR1 and CDR2: MNHEY and SMNVEV (reference sequence). Germline trimming cut 5 bases from V and 1 base from J; bases unmatched to any gene: 11. The CDR3 runs to 17 residues. The CDR3 DNA reads as TGTGCCAGCAGTCCAACGTGGGGGACAGGGGAATCCTACGAGCAGTACTTC. As protein: CASSPTWGTGESYEQYF.

The chain has TRBV10-3 and TRBJ2-1, with TRBD2 matching over 8 bases. V lost 0 bases to trimming and J lost 1 base; unmatched junction nucleotides: 8. Germline values: CDR1 ENHRY, CDR2 SYGVKD. The CDR3 runs 18 residues. The CDR3 sequence is CAISESGLTSASYNEQFF. CDR3 DNA: TGTGCCATCAGTGAGTCGGGATTGACTAGCGCGTCCTACAATGAGCAGTTCTTC.

The V gene is TRBV28, the J gene TRBJ1-1; the match to TRBD1 covers 7 bases. Germline CDR1 MDHEN, CDR2 SYDVKM. The CDR3 length is 12 residues. Trimming removed 3 bases from V and 7 bases from J; junction bases left unmatched: 2. The DNA of the CDR3 is TGTGCCAGCAGTTTGAACAGGGGTGAAGCTTTCTTT. This codes for CASSLNRGEAFF.

The chain links TRBV3-1 (or the pseudogene TRBV3-2) to TRBJ2-5, with 9 bases aligning to TRBD1. Germline V gives CDR1 LGHDT, CDR2 YNNKEL (reference sequence). The CDR3 extends over 15 amino acids. V trimming: 3 bases; J trimming: 4 bases; junction bases outside the gene matches: 6. The CDR3 DNA sequence: TGTGCCAGCAGCCACAATACAGGGGGCGGAGAGACCCAGTACTTC. It is translated as CASSHNTGGGETQYF.

The sample holds one count of this clone. The chain is built from TRBV28 and TRBJ2-2; 8 bases are a match to TRBD1. The CDR3 is 16 amino acids. J gave up 1 base and V 3 bases, and 4 bases lay outside the gene matches. Per germline, CDR1 MDHEN and CDR2 SYDVKM. The CDR3 region has the DNA TGTGCCAGCAGTTTGGCGGGGACAGGGAACACCGGGGAGCTGTTTTTT. It codes for CASSLAGTGNTGELFF. The full variable domain, completed using reference TRBV28 and TRBJ2-2, is DVKVTQSSRYLVKRTGEKVFLECVQDMDHENMFWYRQDPGLGLRLIYFSYDVKMKEKGDIPEGYSVSREKKERFSLILESASTNQTSMYLCASSLAGTGNTGELFFGEGSRLTVL.

This sequence joins TRBV6-5 and TRBJ2-7; D not resolved. The CDR3 contains 13 residues. Germline values: CDR1 MNHEY, CDR2 SVGAGI. The germline V and J ends were trimmed by 5 bases and 3 bases, with 11 bases remaining between them. DNA of the CDR3: TGTGCCAGCAGTCGTCTAAACGGCTACGAGCAGTACTTC. Translated, it gives CASSRLNGYEQYF.

The CDR3 spells CASRTRLGHEETQYF. The CDR3 region has the DNA TGCGCCAGCAGGACGCGTTTAGGACACGAAGAGACCCAGTACTTC. V gene TRBV5-1 combines with J gene TRBJ2-5; tentative D call: TRBD1 (5 bases). The CDR3 extends over 15 amino acids. V was shortened by 5 bases and J by 3 bases, with 17 bases between the two germline ends. Germline values: CDR1 SGHRS, CDR2 YFSETQ.

The chain is built from TRBV7-9 and TRBJ2-1; 8 nucleotides line up with TRBD2. The CDR3 has 14 amino acids. J was trimmed by 1 base and V by 4 bases; bases with no gene match: 0. Germline CDR1 and CDR2: SEHNR and FQNEAQ (reference sequence). The CDR3 DNA is TGTGCCAGCAGCTCGGGGGGGTCCTACAATGAGCAGTTCTTC. It encodes CASSSGGSYNEQFF.